This paragraph covers one T cell receptor (beta chain) sequence. Its antigen is still unknown. The data derive from a study of T cells in tumors after PD-1 blockade. Background on the study: Each patient got pembrolizumab 200 mg every 3 weeks or cemiplimab 350 mg every 2 weeks. Mean per blood sample: about 100,000 templates (about 24,000-260,000), some 34,000 unique clonotypes.

Study-wide points: Peripheral recruitment is suggested, as some novel exhausted tumor clones were in pre-treatment blood.

Here immunoSEQ multiplex PCR was the method, and the copy in TCRdb shows in-frame clones only, minus some. The sample includes approximately 46,000 clones, 60% to 80% of them seen just once. Germline V gene sequence: CDR1 SNHLY, CDR2 FYNNEI. CDR3 length: 15 amino acids. V was clipped by 8 bases and J by 4 bases; unmatched bases: 9. The sequencing here drew on PBMCs, taken before anti-PD-1 treatment. This receptor was identified in a human donor with basal cell carcinoma. This chain connects TRBV2 to TRBJ2-3, with 10 bases matching TRBD2. CDR3 protein: CASRGLAESPDTQYF. CDR3 bases: TGTGCCAGCCGAGGACTAGCGGAGTCCCCAGATACGCAGTATTTT.